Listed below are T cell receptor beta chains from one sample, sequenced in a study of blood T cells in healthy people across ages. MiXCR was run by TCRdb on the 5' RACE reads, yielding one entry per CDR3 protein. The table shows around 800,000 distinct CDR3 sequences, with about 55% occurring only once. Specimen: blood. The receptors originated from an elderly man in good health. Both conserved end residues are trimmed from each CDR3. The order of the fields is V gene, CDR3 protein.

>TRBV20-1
SARPGGGADIQY
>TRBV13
ASSLAPPGGGTEAF
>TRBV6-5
ASSYPRGEGYEQY
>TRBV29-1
SAAQAFYNEQF
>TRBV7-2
ASSLGSNGRMVETQY
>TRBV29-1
SVGDRLANTGELF
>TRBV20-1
SALTGTGYNQPQH
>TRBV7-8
ASSLGRGLAARNEQF
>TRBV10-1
ASSESTRYAY
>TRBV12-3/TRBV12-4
ASRGRGFTDTQY
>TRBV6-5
ASPYLAGEGYT
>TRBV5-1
ASSLSGQTYEQY